This entry lists 23 T cell receptor beta chains sequenced from one sample in a study of shared clonotypes between healthy human individuals. CD45RO-negative CD8 cells positively selected for CCR7 made up the naive population, which excluded terminally differentiated effector memory CD45RA+ cells. Profiled with immunoSEQ multiplex PCR; TCRdb holds only in-frame clones, not every one. The table lists 500,000 to 700,000 clones, approximately 95% of them singletons. Sequenced: naive CD8+ T cells sorted from blood. The receptors were gathered from a woman aged 25 to 39 in good health.

The chain is built from TRBV7-6 and TRBJ2-7; 10 bases line up with TRBD1. Germline V lookup: CDR1 SGHVS, CDR2 FNYEAQ. V was pared by 4 bases and J by 2 bases, with 2 bases of the junction left unmatched. The CDR3 covers 14 residues. The CDR3 here is CASSYDRGPYEQYF. CDR3 DNA: TGTGCCAGCAGCTACGACAGGGGGCCCTACGAGCAGTACTTC.

The chain uses TRBV29-1 and TRBJ2-7; D is possibly TRBD2 (6 bases). The V and J ends lost 3 bases and 0 bases respectively, with 9 bases between them. The CDR3 totals 13 residues. Germline V CDR1 and CDR2: SQVTM, ANQGSEA. The CDR3 protein is CSVEGGPSYEQYF. CDR3 nucleotide sequence: TGCAGCGTTGAGGGAGGACCCTCCTACGAGCAGTACTTC.

V usage is TRBV2 and J usage is TRBJ2-1; the D gene is possibly TRBD2 (6 bases). Germline V lookup: CDR1 SNHLY, CDR2 FYNNEI. The CDR3 is 14 residues long. Trimming cost V 7 bases and J 8 bases, with 18 bases left between them. CDR3 residues: CASIPGGRVDEQFF. In nucleotides, the CDR3 is TGTGCCAGCATCCCTGGGGGGAGAGTTGATGAGCAGTTCTTC.

V and J are TRBV5-4 and TRBJ1-2, with D maybe TRBD1 (5 bases). The CDR3 runs to 14 residues. Trimming removed 4 bases at V and 3 bases at J, with 13 bases between. Germline lookup yields CDR1 SGHNT and CDR2 YYREEE (reference sequence). CDR3 DNA: TGTGCCAGCAGCGCCTCCGGGACGTACTATGGCTACACCTTC. Its translation is CASSASGTYYGYTF.

V is TRBV9 and J is TRBJ2-3; no definite D call. The CDR3 runs to 15 residues. Per germline, CDR1 SGDLS and CDR2 YYNGEE. Trimming cost V 0 bases and J 0 bases, with 8 bases left between them. The CDR3 loop is CASSVATASTDTQYF. For the CDR3, the DNA is TGTGCCAGCAGCGTAGCTACCGCTAGCACAGATACGCAGTATTTT.

The CDR3 sequence is CASSFHPGVYEQYF. CDR3 nucleotide sequence: TGCGCCAGCAGCTTTCATCCGGGAGTCTACGAGCAGTACTTC. The chain uses TRBV5-1 and TRBJ2-5; maybe TRBD2 (6 bases). The tail of the sequence fits TRBJ2-7 better, so the J call may be wrong. Germline values: CDR1 SGHRS, CDR2 YFSETQ. This CDR3 has 14 amino acids.

A remark on this clone: Other DNA sequences in this specimen translate into the identical CDR3. The chain joins TRBV7-9 to TRBJ2-7; TRBD1 agrees at 9 bases. With 5 bases clipped from V and 4 bases from J, the junction kept 6 bases outside the gene matches. Germline CDR1 is SEHNR and CDR2 is FQNEAQ (reference sequence). CDR3 length: 14 amino acids. CDR3 DNA: TGTGCCAGCAGCCCCGGGACAGGGACTTACGAGCAGTACTTC. Translating gives CASSPGTGTYEQYF.

The V and J genes are TRBV18 and TRBJ1-2, with TRBD1 matching 8 bases. With 3 bases clipped from V and 4 bases from J, the junction kept 13 bases outside the gene matches. The CDR3 consists of 17 residues. Germline V gene sequence: CDR1 KGHSH, CDR2 LQKENI. CDR3 protein: CASSPEKPGQVFYGYTF. Written as DNA, the CDR3 is TGTGCCAGCTCACCGGAAAAACCGGGACAGGTTTTCTATGGCTACACCTTC.

The V gene is TRBV11-2, the J gene TRBJ1-1; tentative D call: TRBD1 (6 bases). The CDR3 length is 17 residues. Trimming pared 0 bases from V and 5 bases from J, leaving 19 bases between. Looked up from germline, CDR1 is SGHAT and CDR2 is FQNNGV. This chain's CDR3 is CASSLETYYTGRTEAFF. CDR3 in DNA: TGTGCCAGCAGCTTAGAGACCTATTACACAGGGAGGACTGAAGCTTTCTTT.

Worth noting for this clone: The same CDR3 can be traced to other DNA sequences in this sample. The chain couples TRBV27 to TRBJ2-7; D call uncertain. Trimming pared 6 bases from V and 2 bases from J, leaving 11 bases between. There are 13 residues in the CDR3. Germline-derived CDR1 and CDR2 are MNHEY and SMNVEV (reference sequence). The CDR3 region has the DNA TGTGCCAGCAGCCTCGGACGGACCTACGAGCAGTACTTC. Amino acids: CASSLGRTYEQYF.

The chain recombines TRBV5-4 with TRBJ2-4; D possibly matches TRBD1 or TRBD2 (5 bases each). CDR3 length: 16 amino acids. The ends were cut back, 4 bases at V and 5 bases at J, with 19 bases in the middle. Per the germline V gene, CDR1 is SGHNT and CDR2 is YYREEE (reference sequence). CDR3 residues: CASSRHIGTQENIQYF. CDR3 DNA sequence: TGTGCCAGCAGCCGACACATCGGGACCCAAGAAAACATTCAGTACTTC. The whole variable domain, filled in from reference TRBV5-4 and TRBJ2-4, reads ETGVTQSPTHLIKTRGQQVTLRCSSQSGHNTVSWYQQALGQGPQFIFQYYREEENGRGNFPPRFSGLQFPNYSSELNVNALELDDSALYLCASSRHIGTQENIQYFGAGTRLSVL.

The CDR3 sequence is CASSYGVGTEAFF. The CDR3 nucleotides read TGTGCCAGCAGTTACGGGGTTGGCACTGAAGCTTTCTTT. The V call is TRBV6-5, the J call TRBJ1-1; D is unresolved. CDR3 length equals 13 residues. Per germline, CDR1 MNHEY and CDR2 SVGAGI. The ends were cut back, 2 bases at V and 4 bases at J, with 8 bases in the middle.

Here the CDR3 reads CASSLDGGKGEAFF. Here the CDR3 DNA reads TGTGCCAGCAGCTTAGATGGGGGAAAGGGCGAAGCTTTCTTT. The V gene is TRBV7-9, the J gene TRBJ1-1, with a tentative D call TRBD1 (5 bases). Germline V gives CDR1 SEHNR, CDR2 FQNEAQ (reference sequence). V was trimmed by 1 base and J by 8 bases, leaving 14 bases between them. This CDR3 is 14 amino acids long.

This sequence joins TRBV7-9 and TRBJ2-1; no reliable D call. V dropped 2 bases and J dropped 5 bases, with 7 bases sitting between them. This CDR3 spans 13 amino acids. Germline lookup yields CDR1 SEHNR and CDR2 FQNEAQ (reference sequence). For the CDR3, the DNA is TGTGCCAGCAGCTTACAGATTAACAATGAGCAGTTCTTC. Translation: CASSLQINNEQFF.

The rearrangement uses TRBV7-9 and TRBJ2-3, with TRBD2 identical over 8 bases. The CDR3 totals 16 residues. Germline assignment: CDR1 SEHNR and CDR2 FQNEAQ (reference sequence). V was clipped by 4 bases and J by 6 bases; unmatched bases: 12. CDR3 amino acids: CASSWSGSVVSDTQYF. The CDR3 DNA sequence: TGTGCCAGCAGCTGGAGCGGGAGTGTCGTTAGTGATACGCAGTATTTT.

The V gene is TRBV6-6, the J gene TRBJ2-7; D is unresolved. Trimming removed 0 bases from V and 4 bases from J, with 7 bases in between. CDR3 size: 13 residues. The germline gives CDR1 MNHNY, CDR2 SVGAGI (reference sequence). This CDR3 reads CASSYSKEYEQYF. In DNA, the CDR3 is TGTGCCAGCAGTTACTCGAAGGAATACGAGCAGTACTTC.

This rearrangement joins TRBV27 to TRBJ2-7; 11 nucleotides align to TRBD1. The CDR3 runs to 16 residues. Germline V gene lookup returns CDR1 MNHEY and CDR2 SMNVEV (reference sequence). Trimming removed 3 bases from V and 5 bases from J; junction bases left unmatched: 9. CDR3 region: CASSFTGQGGRNEQYF. CDR3 nucleotide sequence: TGTGCCAGCAGTTTCACGGGACAGGGGGGCAGGAACGAGCAGTACTTC.

The V call is TRBV7-9, the J call TRBJ2-3; 8 nucleotides agree with TRBD1. The germline V gene has CDR1 SEHNR and CDR2 FQNEAQ (reference sequence). This CDR3 has 15 residues. Losses at the gene ends were 0 bases for V and 5 bases for J; bases not matched to a gene: 4. CDR3 sequence: CASSLAQGGEDTQYF. CDR3 coding DNA: TGTGCCAGCAGCTTAGCACAGGGGGGAGAAGATACGCAGTATTTT. Using reference TRBV7-9 and TRBJ2-3 for the parts outside the CDR3, the full variable domain is DTGVSQNPRHKITKRGQNVTFRCDPISEHNRLYWYRQTLGQGPEFLTYFQNEAQLEKSRLLSDRFSAERPKGSFSTLEIQRTEQGDSAMYLCASSLAQGGEDTQYFGPGTRLTVL.

The J gene is TRBJ2-1, the V gene TRBV4-1; D is undetermined. Trimming took 6 bases from V and 4 from J, leaving 13 bases between them. The V gene's germline CDR1 is MGHRA and CDR2 YSYEKL. The CDR3 has 14 amino acids. CDR3 in amino acids: CASSHEVGYNEQFF. The CDR3 DNA sequence: TGCGCCAGCAGTCACGAGGTGGGGTACAATGAGCAGTTCTTC.

This chain uses TRBV30 with TRBJ1-1, with TRBD1 as a possible D gene (5 bases). This CDR3 is 15 amino acids long. Trimming took 2 bases from V and 5 from J, leaving 18 bases between them. Germline V gene sequence: CDR1 GTSNPN, CDR2 SVGIG (reference sequence). The DNA of the CDR3 is TGTGCCTGGAGTTGGGGTTTAGGGGAACGGACTGAAGCTTTCTTT. Encoded protein: CAWSWGLGERTEAFF.

V is TRBV15 and J is TRBJ2-7; TRBD2 aligns across 8 bases. From germline, CDR1 is LNHNV and CDR2 YYDKDF (reference sequence). There are 23 residues in the CDR3. V dropped 0 bases and J dropped 3; count of bases not matched to a gene: 28. The CDR3 sequence: CATSREGEWGGEREQGVRYEQYF. Here the CDR3 DNA reads TGTGCCACCAGCAGAGAGGGGGAATGGGGTGGGGAGCGGGAGCAGGGAGTACGCTACGAGCAGTACTTC.

The gene calls are TRBV25-1 and TRBJ1-1, with D unclear. The CDR3 length is 15 residues. V gave up 4 bases and J gave up 1 base, with 13 bases separating them. Per germline, CDR1 MGHDK and CDR2 SYGVNS. CDR3: CASSGPGRTNTEAFF. The CDR3 DNA follows: TGTGCCAGCAGTGGTCCCGGGCGGACGAACACTGAAGCTTTCTTT.

The rearrangement uses TRBV10-3 and TRBJ2-7, with 9 bases lining up with TRBD1. This CDR3 is built from 15 residues. CDR1 and CDR2 from the germline V gene are ENHRY and SYGVKD. Trimming removed 2 bases from V and 3 bases from J; junction bases left unmatched: 5. The CDR3 region is CAISEAQGAFYEQYF. DNA for the CDR3: TGTGCCATCAGTGAGGCACAGGGGGCTTTCTACGAGCAGTACTTC.